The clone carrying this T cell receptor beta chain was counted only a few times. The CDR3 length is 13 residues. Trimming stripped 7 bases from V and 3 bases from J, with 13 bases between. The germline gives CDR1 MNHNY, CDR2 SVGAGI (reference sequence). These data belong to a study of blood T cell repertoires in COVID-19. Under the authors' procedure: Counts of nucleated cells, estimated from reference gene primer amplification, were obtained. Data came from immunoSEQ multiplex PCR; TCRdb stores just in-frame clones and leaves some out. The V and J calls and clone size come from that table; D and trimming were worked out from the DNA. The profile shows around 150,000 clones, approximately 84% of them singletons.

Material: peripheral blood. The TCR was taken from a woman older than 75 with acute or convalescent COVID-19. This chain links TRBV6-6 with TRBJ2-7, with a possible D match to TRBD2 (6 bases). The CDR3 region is CASTLGLIYEQYF. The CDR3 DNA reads TGTGCCAGCACCTTGGGACTTATCTACGAGCAGTACTTC.